In its sample, the clone carrying this T cell receptor (beta chain) was seen once. What it binds is unknown. Four subsets defined by CD45RA and CD27 were sorted after CD3, CD4, CD8 and live/dead staining. The data stem from a study of naive and memory T cell subsets. The beta constant-region primer was an equimolar mix of two oligonucleotides covering TRBC1 and TRBC2. The ligated cDNA underwent four PCR rounds using SP2 and nested alpha and beta constant-region primers. A single record per CDR3 protein comes from TCRdb applying MiXCR to the UMI-ligation and nested PCR reads. This repertoire shows about 120,000 distinct CDR3 sequences, roughly 36% found once; its top ten account for approximately 0.9%. The study's findings and limits: Expression changes during T cell differentiation may affect RNA-based TCR counts.

CDR1 is SGHVS and CDR2 is FQNEAQ in the germline V gene. V lost 5 bases and J lost 3, with 10 bases in between. The CDR3 totals 13 residues. The specimen sequenced was central memory CD4+ T cells from blood. The TCR was taken from a human donor in good health. V usage is TRBV7-8 and J usage is TRBJ1-1; unclear D gene. CDR3 region: CASSRRADTEAFF. In nucleotides, the CDR3 is TGTGCCAGCAGCCGCCGAGCGGACACTGAAGCTTTCTTT.